These T cell receptor beta chains were read from a single sample in a study of blood T cells in healthy people across ages. TCRdb reprocessed the 5' RACE reads via MiXCR and lists one record per CDR3 protein. This table has 1.5 million to 2 million distinct CDR3 sequences, roughly a third appearing once. Input material: blood. The receptors derive from a woman aged 25-40 years in good health. CDR3s include the opening cysteine and the closing phenylalanine or tryptophan. A D gene is named only where the DNA matches it firmly. The size entry is marked missing in some rows and otherwise reads once, few, many or a size class.

V	J	size	D	CDR3	DNA
TRBV12-3/TRBV12-4	TRBJ1-3	few	.	CASTRVGPGNTIYF	TGTGCCAGCACTAGGGTAGGACCTGGAAACACCATATATTTT
TRBV3-1	TRBJ2-4	.	.	CASSQRGGAKNIQYF	TGTGCCAGCAGCCAAAGAGGTGGAGCCAAAAACATTCAGTACTTC
TRBV12-3/TRBV12-4	TRBJ2-6	many	.	CASSLRGANVLTF	TGTGCCAGCAGTTTGCGTGGGGCCAACGTCCTGACTTTC
TRBV7-9	TRBJ2-7	few	.	CASSFSPGPPEVYSYEQYF	TGTGCCAGCAGCTTTTCCCCCGGACCTCCTGAGGTATACTCCTACGAGCAGTACTTC
TRBV25-1	TRBJ2-1	.	.	CASMGRGHSSYNEQFF	TGTGCCAGCATGGGCAGGGGCCACAGCTCCTACAATGAGCAGTTCTTC
TRBV5-7	TRBJ1-2	.	TRBD1	CASSLRTGQYGYTF	TGTGCCAGCAGCTTGAGGACAGGGCAATATGGCTACACCTTC
TRBV29-1	TRBJ2-4	many	.	CSVLGAGVDIQYF	TGCAGCGTCCTCGGGGCAGGGGTGGACATTCAGTACTTC
TRBV7-3	TRBJ2-3	.	.	CASSFSLGTDTQYF	TGTGCCAGCAGCTTTTCCCTGGGCACAGATACGCAGTATTTT
TRBV4-2	TRBJ1-1	.	.	CASSQVSQSGTEAFF	TGTGCCAGCAGCCAAGTTTCACAGTCGGGGACTGAAGCTTTCTTT
TRBV4-1	TRBJ2-7	few	.	CASSDSATYEQYF	TGCGCCAGCAGCGACAGCGCTACCTACGAGCAGTACTTC
TRBV29-1	TRBJ1-2	.	.	CSVEDRTSTGYGYTF	TGCAGCGTTGAAGATCGGACATCAACGGGCTATGGCTACACCTTC
TRBV28	TRBJ2-1	few	.	CASSLGGGSRNEQFF	TGTGCCAGCAGCTTAGGGGGGGGTAGCCGCAATGAGCAGTTCTTC
TRBV7-9	TRBJ1-2	.	.	CASGETGDPGGYTF	TGTGCCAGTGGAGAAACGGGGGACCCCGGAGGCTACACCTTC
TRBV20-1	TRBJ1-5	.	.	CSAYEGGGNQPQHF	TGCAGTGCTTACGAGGGAGGGGGCAATCAGCCCCAGCATTTT
TRBV5-1	TRBJ1-5	.	.	CASSLEAGGGSNQPQHF	TGCGCCAGCAGCTTGGAGGCAGGCGGGGGTAGCAATCAGCCCCAGCATTTT
TRBV7-9	TRBJ2-1	few	TRBD2	CASTLRLAGKNEQFF	TGTGCCAGCACACTTAGACTAGCGGGGAAGAATGAGCAGTTCTTC
TRBV6-1	TRBJ2-5	.	TRBD2	CASSEGSGRARETQYF	TGTGCCAGCAGTGAAGGGAGCGGGAGGGCCCGGGAGACCCAGTACTTC
TRBV29-1	TRBJ2-5	many	.	CSVEEGLYQETQYF	TGCAGCGTTGAAGAAGGATTGTACCAAGAGACCCAGTACTTC
TRBV7-2	TRBJ2-1	.	TRBD2	CASSLDSGGHGNEQFF	TGTGCCAGCAGCTTAGATAGCGGGGGCCACGGGAATGAGCAGTTCTTC
TRBV6-1	TRBJ2-3	.	.	CASRLRREPTDTQYF	TGTGCCAGCAGGCTCCGGAGGGAGCCGACAGATACGCAGTATTTT
TRBV11-2	TRBJ1-2	.	TRBD1	CASSFGTGVNYGYTF	TGTGCCAGCAGCTTCGGGACAGGGGTTAACTATGGCTACACCTTC
TRBV4-1	TRBJ2-7	many	TRBD2	CASSRRLAGGNYEQYF	TGCGCCAGCAGCCGCCGACTAGCGGGGGGTAACTACGAGCAGTACTTC
TRBV30	TRBJ2-1	few	.	CAWRGAAGGQFF	TGTGCCTGGAGAGGGGCAGCCGGGGGGCAGTTCTTC
TRBV27	TRBJ2-7	few	TRBD1	CASSLSMDRLYEQYF	TGTGCCAGCAGTTTATCCATGGACAGGCTCTACGAGCAGTACTTC
TRBV10-1	TRBJ2-3	.	TRBD2	CASSGSLAGVGDTQYF	TGCGCCAGCAGTGGCTCTCTAGCGGGAGTAGGGGATACGCAGTATTTT
TRBV6-1	TRBJ1-1	.	TRBD1	CASSQDRVGTEAFF	TGTGCCAGCAGTCAAGACAGGGTGGGGACTGAAGCTTTCTTT
TRBV3-1	TRBJ2-7	few	.	CASSQEGLTYEQYF	TGTGCCAGCAGCCAAGAGGGGTTGACTTACGAGCAGTACTTC
TRBV9	TRBJ1-2	.	.	CASSPRWQLDGGYTF	TGTGCCAGCAGCCCCCGGTGGCAGCTCGATGGGGGCTACACCTTC
TRBV12-3/TRBV12-4	TRBJ2-1	.	.	CASSFGAGHNEQFF	TGTGCCAGCAGTTTTGGGGCCGGACACAATGAGCAGTTCTTC
TRBV28	TRBJ2-5	few	.	CASSLSQAGETQYF	TGTGCCAGCAGTTTATCGCAGGCTGGGGAGACCCAGTACTTC
TRBV5-1	TRBJ2-7	.	TRBD1	CASSWLWDRDQSEQYF	TGCGCCAGCAGTTGGTTGTGGGACAGAGACCAAAGCGAGCAGTACTTC
TRBV7-6	TRBJ2-3	.	TRBD2	CASSSRLAGGQADTQYF	TGTGCCAGCAGCTCCAGACTAGCGGGGGGGCAAGCAGATACGCAGTATTTT
TRBV24-1	TRBJ2-1	.	TRBD2	CATSDLGAGGYNEQFF	TGTGCCACCAGTGATTTGGGGGCGGGGGGATACAATGAGCAGTTCTTC